This T cell receptor (beta chain) was profiled in a study of shared clonotypes between healthy human individuals. Donation came from healthy HIV-negative adults that had no recent acute infections or vaccinations. Genomic DNA from each subset was divided evenly over several immunoSEQ plates. The assay was immunoSEQ multiplex PCR, and TCRdb's table has in-frame clones only and misses some. The sample contains a few hundred thousand clones, just over 75% of which appear only once. This CDR3 comprises 15 residues. CDR1 and CDR2 from the germline V gene are SGHRS and YFSETQ. V was pared by 2 bases and J by 4 bases, with 6 bases of the junction left unmatched.

The chain combines TRBV5-1 with TRBJ2-1; 7 bases are a match to TRBD2. The receptor's source is a woman in her thirties or forties in good health. Some clones in this sample may be carry-over from other donors' samples. Sequences were obtained from PBMCs. The CDR3 sequence is CASSFGVGGYNEQFF. The CDR3 nucleotides read TGCGCCAGCAGCTTTGGGGTGGGAGGGTACAATGAGCAGTTCTTC.